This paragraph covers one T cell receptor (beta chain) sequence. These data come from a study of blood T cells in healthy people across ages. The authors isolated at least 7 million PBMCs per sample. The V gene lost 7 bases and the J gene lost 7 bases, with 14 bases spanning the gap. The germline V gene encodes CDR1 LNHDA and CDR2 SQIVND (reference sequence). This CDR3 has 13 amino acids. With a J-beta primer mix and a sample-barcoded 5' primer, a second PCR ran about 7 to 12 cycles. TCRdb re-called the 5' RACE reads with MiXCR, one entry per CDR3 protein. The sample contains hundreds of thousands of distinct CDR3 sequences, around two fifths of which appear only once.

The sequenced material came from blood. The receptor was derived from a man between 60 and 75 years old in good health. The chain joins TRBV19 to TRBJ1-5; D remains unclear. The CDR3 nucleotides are TGTGCCAGTACCGGGATCGGGGTGCAGCCCCAGCATTTT. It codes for CASTGIGVQPQHF.